A single sample gave rise to the 5 T cell receptor beta chains below, sequenced in a study of blood T cells in healthy people across ages. Alongside a J-beta primer mix, a sample-barcoded 5' primer served in a second PCR lasting about 7 to 12 cycles. TCRdb re-called the 5' RACE reads through MiXCR, storing one row per CDR3 protein. The sample holds roughly 680,000 distinct CDR3 sequences, 45% to 60% seen once. The source material was blood. The receptors here all came from a woman at least 80 years old in good health.

This clonotype was picked up many times. The chain combines TRBV3-1 with TRBJ1-2; D not certain. This CDR3 has 12 residues. V was trimmed by 1 base and J by 4 bases, leaving 4 bases between them. CDR1 LGHDT and CDR2 YNNKEL come from the germline V gene (reference sequence). In nucleotides, the CDR3 is TGTGCCAGCAGCCAAGGGACCTATGGCTACACCTTC. Translated, it gives CASSQGTYGYTF.

Ten or more counts support this clonotype. V gene TRBV13 combines with J gene TRBJ2-3; the D gene is possibly TRBD2 (6 bases). CDR3 length: 16 amino acids. V was pared by 5 bases and J by 1 base, with 16 bases between. The V gene's germline CDR1 is PRHDT and CDR2 FYEKMQ (reference sequence). The CDR3 is CASSALSGTRTDTQYF. CDR3 nucleotide sequence: TGTGCCAGCAGCGCCCTTAGCGGAACCCGCACAGATACGCAGTATTTT.

In its sample, this clonotype was seen once. The chain uses TRBV3-1 and TRBJ1-2; D gene uncertain. The ends were cut back, 3 bases at V and 7 bases at J, with 6 bases in the middle. CDR3 size: 11 residues. In germline, CDR1 is LGHDT, CDR2 YNNKEL (reference sequence). DNA for the CDR3: TGTGCCAGCAGCCACGTGAGTGGCTACACCTTC. Its protein is CASSHVSGYTF.

This clonotype was seen at least ten times. The gene calls are TRBV6-5 and TRBJ1-6; a possible D gene is TRBD1 (5 bases). Trimming cost V 6 bases and J 6 bases, with 12 bases left between them. CDR3 length: 14 residues. Germline values: CDR1 MNHEY, CDR2 SVGAGI. The CDR3 here is CASSRDRSNSPLHF. CDR3 in DNA: TGTGCCAGCAGCCGGGACCGCAGTAATTCACCCCTCCACTTT.

About this clonotype: Its ends do not fully match the called genes, so a read error is possible. The chain has TRBV6-2 or TRBV6-3 and TRBJ2-7, with a tentative D call TRBD1 (6 bases). This CDR3 has 13 residues. Germline CDR1 is MNHEY and CDR2 is SVGEGT. The CDR3 nucleotides read TGTGCCGGCAGTTGGGACAACTCCTACGAGCAGTACTTC. Translated, it gives CAGSWDNSYEQYF.